The next 17 T cell receptor beta chains were all read from a single sample in a study of shared clonotypes between healthy human individuals (dated by TCRdb to 2020 to 2021). Preparation of the library involved the immunoSEQ multiplex PCR assay. Sourced from immuneACCESS, this table was stored by TCRdb with only in-frame sequences that have V and J called. A share of the clones is absent; for the studies checked, an unresolved V gene accounts for under half, and the remainder has no known explanation. This sample has hundreds of thousands of clones in its table, and approximately 95% of those were observed once. Over 0.1% of the sample belongs to the ten largest clones. For the CD8 naive samples, CD45RO-negative cells were positively selected for CCR7, yielding a CD45RA+CCR7+ population from which TemRA cells were excluded. The sample consisted of naive CD8+ T cells sorted from blood. The cell subset or site label of this sample denotes: CD45RA+CCR7+. The receptors were gathered from a woman aged 25 to 39 in good health.

The V and J genes are TRBV27 and TRBJ2-7, with 10 bases lining up with TRBD1. The ends lost 6 bases at V and 4 bases at J; junction bases unmatched: 6. The CDR3 has 14 amino acids. CDR1 and CDR2 (germline): MNHEY, SMNVEV (reference sequence). The CDR3: CASSRDRGPYEQYF. CDR3 bases: TGTGCCAGCAGCAGAGACAGGGGGCCGTACGAGCAGTACTTC.

This rearrangement joins TRBV29-1 to TRBJ2-7, with 8 bases matching TRBD1. Germline V gene sequence: CDR1 SQVTM, CDR2 ANQGSEA. Trimming took 4 bases from V and 2 from J; bases not matched to a gene: 4. This CDR3 comprises 13 residues. In DNA, the CDR3 is TGCAGCGTTGTGGACAGGGCCGCCTACGAGCAGTACTTC. This sequence encodes CSVVDRAAYEQYF.

J is TRBJ1-5 and V is TRBV7-9; TRBD1 aligns across 9 bases. Trimming at V came to 0 bases and at J to 3 bases, leaving 3 bases not matched to a gene. The germline V gene encodes CDR1 SEHNR and CDR2 FQNEAQ (reference sequence). This CDR3 contains 16 residues. The DNA of the CDR3 is TGTGCCAGCAGCTTAGCTGGGACAGGGTTCAATCAGCCCCAGCATTTT. As protein: CASSLAGTGFNQPQHF. Looking up the rest from reference TRBV7-9 and TRBJ1-5 gives the full variable domain: DTGVSQNPRHKITKRGQNVTFRCDPISEHNRLYWYRQTLGQGPEFLTYFQNEAQLEKSRLLSDRFSAERPKGSFSTLEIQRTEQGDSAMYLCASSLAGTGFNQPQHFGDGTRLSIL.

The chain combines TRBV28 with TRBJ1-5, with TRBD1 as a possible D gene (5 bases). Per the germline V gene, CDR1 is MDHEN and CDR2 is SYDVKM. This CDR3 is 15 amino acids long. V dropped 6 bases and J dropped 6 bases, with 18 bases sitting between them. CDR3 in DNA: TGTGCCAGCAGCCTTCAGGTGGGGGGGAGTCAGCCCCAGCATTTT. Its protein is CASSLQVGGSQPQHF. Variable domain in full (rest from reference TRBV28 and TRBJ1-5): DVKVTQSSRYLVKRTGEKVFLECVQDMDHENMFWYRQDPGLGLRLIYFSYDVKMKEKGDIPEGYSVSREKKERFSLILESASTNQTSMYLCASSLQVGGSQPQHFGDGTRLSIL.

This clone was seen once. The chain employs TRBV7-9 and TRBJ2-5; D perhaps matches TRBD2 (6 bases). V gave up 4 bases and J gave up 1 base, with 16 bases separating them. CDR1 is SEHNR and CDR2 is FQNEAQ in the germline V gene (reference sequence). The CDR3 length is 16 residues. As DNA, the CDR3 is TGTGCCAGCAGCTCCACTAGCCAGGGATTCCAAGAGACCCAGTACTTC. This translates into CASSSTSQGFQETQYF.

This clone was counted only a few times. This chain links TRBV2 with TRBJ2-7, with TRBD1 matching 7 bases. After removal of 9 bases from V and 6 bases from J, the junction contained 11 bases not matched to a gene. The CDR3 has 13 amino acids. Germline V gives CDR1 SNHLY, CDR2 FYNNEI. The CDR3 spells CASKGASGAEQYF. The CDR3 DNA reads TGTGCCAGTAAGGGGGCCTCGGGTGCCGAGCAGTACTTC.

The chain employs TRBV27 and TRBJ2-1; D is uncertain. The V gene lost 2 bases and the J gene lost 3 bases, with 17 bases spanning the gap. CDR1 and CDR2 (germline): MNHEY, SMNVEV (reference sequence). The CDR3 loop spans 17 amino acids. The CDR3 DNA reads as TGTGCCAGCAGTTTAGCTTCCATGGCGGATTTCTACAATGAGCAGTTCTTC. It translates to CASSLASMADFYNEQFF.

The chain combines TRBV4-1 with TRBJ2-5, with 7 bases fitting TRBD1. The end of the DNA is better explained by TRBJ2-7, so the J call may be wrong. Germline CDR1 MGHRA, CDR2 YSYEKL. This CDR3 region has 16 residues. The CDR3 protein is CASSQGTAPGSGEQYF. The CDR3 nucleotides are TGCGCCAGCAGCCAGGGGACAGCTCCTGGATCGGGCGAGCAGTACTTC.

The chain recombines TRBV7-9 with TRBJ2-7; D perhaps matches TRBD1 (6 bases). The CDR3 contains 14 residues. Germline V CDR1 and CDR2: SEHNR, FQNEAQ (reference sequence). The V end was cut by 5 bases, the J end by 2 bases, with 13 bases between. CDR3 sequence reads: CASSPSRQAYEQYF. The CDR3 DNA reads as TGTGCCAGCAGCCCCTCCCGACAGGCCTACGAGCAGTACTTC. The full variable domain, its missing parts supplied by reference TRBV7-9 and TRBJ2-7, is DTGVSQNPRHKITKRGQNVTFRCDPISEHNRLYWYRQTLGQGPEFLTYFQNEAQLEKSRLLSDRFSAERPKGSFSTLEIQRTEQGDSAMYLCASSPSRQAYEQYFGPGTRLTVT.

The chain employs TRBV15 and TRBJ2-2; D possibly corresponds to TRBD2 (6 bases). The CDR3 has 17 residues. CDR1 and CDR2 from the germline V gene are LNHNV and YYDKDF (reference sequence). With 5 bases removed from V and 0 bases from J, the gap between germline ends came to 16 bases. As DNA, the CDR3 is TGTGCCACCAGCCTCGATGGGGGACTCGCGAACACCGGGGAGCTGTTTTTT. Translated: CATSLDGGLANTGELFF.

The V gene is TRBV7-3, the J gene TRBJ2-1, with a possible D match to TRBD1 (6 bases). V was shortened by 5 bases and J by 0 bases, with 14 bases between the two germline ends. CDR1 SGHTA and CDR2 FQGTGA come from the germline V gene. The CDR3 spans 16 residues. The DNA for the CDR3 is TGTGCCAGCAGCCCAGGGGCCGTCCGCTCCTACAATGAGCAGTTCTTC. Residues: CASSPGAVRSYNEQFF.

This sequence joins TRBV4-2 and TRBJ1-1; no clear D. The CDR3 is 17 residues long. Trimming cost V 0 bases and J 1 base, with 15 bases left between them. Germline assignment: CDR1 LGHNA and CDR2 YNFKEQ. The CDR3 DNA reads TGTGCCAGCAGCCAAGACTGGGGATCTTCGAGGAACACTGAAGCTTTCTTT. As protein: CASSQDWGSSRNTEAFF.

The chain couples TRBV13 to TRBJ1-1; the D gene is possibly TRBD1 (6 bases). This CDR3 is 10 amino acids long. Germline-derived CDR1 and CDR2 are PRHDT and FYEKMQ (reference sequence). With 3 bases removed from V and 14 bases from J, the gap between germline ends came to 10 bases. The CDR3 DNA follows: TGTGCCAGCAGCTTCCGGGGGCTGTTCTTT. This codes for CASSFRGLFF.

This clone was counted a single time. The rearrangement joins TRBV7-9 to TRBJ1-6; D is undetermined. The CDR3 loop spans 15 amino acids. CDR1 is SEHNR, CDR2 FQNEAQ, per germline (reference sequence). V was trimmed by 5 bases and J by 7 bases, leaving 15 bases between them. The CDR3: CASSQPEGRNSPLHF. CDR3 DNA sequence: TGTGCCAGCAGCCAACCGGAGGGCAGGAATTCACCCCTCCACTTT.

This chain connects TRBV4-1 to TRBJ2-2; possible D gene TRBD2, 7 bases. Between the trimmed V and J ends, which lost 5 bases and 6 bases, there was a span of 13 bases. Germline loops: CDR1 MGHRA, CDR2 YSYEKL. This CDR3 is built from 14 residues. DNA for the CDR3: TGCGCCAGCAGCACAAGGGGGGGCGCCGGGGAGCTGTTTTTT. Translated: CASSTRGGAGELFF.

This clone occurred once. V is TRBV19 and J is TRBJ2-1; perhaps TRBD1 as D (5 bases). This CDR3 has 15 residues. Germline CDR1 and CDR2: LNHDA and SQIVND (reference sequence). Trimming cost V 10 bases and J 4 bases, with 20 bases left between them. The CDR3: CATLVWQGQYNEQFF. The CDR3, as DNA: TGTGCCACCCTAGTATGGCAGGGCCAGTACAATGAGCAGTTCTTC.

CDR3 nucleotide sequence: TGTGCCAGCAGCGTAGGGACAGAGAACACCGGGGAGCTGTTTTTT. Its protein is CASSVGTENTGELFF. V is TRBV9 and J is TRBJ2-2, with a possible D match to TRBD1 (6 bases). The CDR3 contains 15 residues. V was trimmed by 0 bases and J by 1 base, leaving 7 bases between them. Germline V gene lookup returns CDR1 SGDLS and CDR2 YYNGEE.